The rows below give T cell receptor beta chains drawn from one sample of a study of Graves' ophthalmopathy and Graves' hyperthyroidism. TCRdb re-derived calls from the multiplex PCR reads in MiXCR, one entry per CDR3 protein. The data hold about 500,000 distinct CDR3 sequences, with approximately 15% observed a single time. Material: blood. All receptors derive from a woman aged 25-40 years with Graves' ophthalmopathy. Both conserved end residues are part of each CDR3. A D gene is named only where the DNA matches it firmly. Size is stated as once, few or many counts, or a class when the clone is expanded.

abundance,v_gene,len,j_gene,d_gene,CDR3aa,CDR3nt
many,TRBV28,14,TRBJ1-6,NA,CASSLAGLNSPLHF,TGTGCCAGCAGTTTAGCAGGACTGAATTCACCCCTCCACTTT
many,TRBV2,14,TRBJ1-5,NA,CASSEGRGYQPQHF,TGTGCCAGCAGTGAAGGGAGGGGGTACCAGCCCCAGCATTTT
many,TRBV20-1,16,TRBJ2-2,TRBD2,CSARDDRGGDTGELFF,TGCAGTGCTAGAGATGACCGTGGGGGGGACACCGGGGAGCTGTTTTTT
many,TRBV5-1,16,TRBJ2-7,NA,CASSLSSRGEGYEQYF,TGCGCCAGCAGCTTATCTTCGAGGGGCGAAGGCTACGAGCAGTACTTC
few,TRBV27,12,TRBJ2-7,NA,CASSSSSYGQYF,TGTGCCAGCAGTTCTAGCTCCTACGGGCAGTACTTC
many,TRBV6-1,16,TRBJ2-2,TRBD2,CASSPVAGGPTGELFF,TGTGCCAGCAGTCCAGTAGCGGGGGGGCCCACCGGGGAGCTGTTTTTT
many,TRBV15,15,TRBJ1-5,NA,CATSRDGTPIGAQHF,TGTGCCACCAGCAGAGATGGAACCCCCATAGGTGCCCAGCATTTT
many,TRBV2,15,TRBJ1-1,TRBD1,CASSERDRLSTEAFF,TGTGCCAGCAGTGAAAGGGACAGACTGAGCACTGAAGCTTTCTTT
many,TRBV6-5,13,TRBJ1-5,NA,CASKGGWNQPQHF,TGTGCCAGCAAAGGCGGATGGAATCAGCCCCAGCATTTT
many,TRBV7-9,12,TRBJ1-1,NA,CAVSRDALEAFF,TGTGCCGTTAGCCGGGACGCCCTTGAAGCTTTCTTT
many,TRBV20-1,10,TRBJ1-1,TRBD1,CSATTGGAFF,TGCAGTGCTACGACAGGGGGAGCTTTCTTT
many,TRBV12-3/TRBV12-4,14,TRBJ2-2,NA,CASSRRTNTGELFF,TGTGCCAGCAGTCGACGTACGAACACCGGGGAGCTGTTTTTT
many,TRBV19,17,TRBJ1-3,NA,CASRSPGAARSGNTIYF,TGTGCCAGTAGATCCCCCGGGGCCGCCCGTTCTGGAAACACCATATATTTT
many,TRBV6-2/TRBV6-3,18,TRBJ2-2,NA,CASSYSNYATANTGELFF,TGTGCCAGCAGTTACTCGAACTATGCTACTGCGAACACCGGGGAGCTGTTTTTT
many,TRBV4-1,15,TRBJ1-2,NA,CASSQDLGVYYGYTF,TGCGCCAGCAGCCAAGATTTGGGCGTCTACTATGGCTACACCTTC
few,TRBV11-1,16,TRBJ2-7,TRBD1,CASSLTWGQGRYEQYF,TGTGCCAGCAGCCTAACCTGGGGACAGGGGAGATACGAGCAGTACTTC
many,TRBV28,12,TRBJ1-2,NA,CASSLYEYGYTF,TGTGCCAGCAGTTTATACGAGTATGGCTACACCTTC
many,TRBV29-1,15,TRBJ1-2,TRBD1,CSVEDQGQGGYGYTF,TGCAGCGTTGAAGATCAAGGACAGGGGGGCTATGGCTACACCTTC
many,TRBV12-3/TRBV12-4,15,TRBJ1-2,NA,CASSSSLFHNYGYTF,TGTGCCAGCAGCTCCAGCCTCTTCCATAACTATGGCTACACCTTC
many,TRBV27,12,TRBJ2-1,NA,CASSFMGNEQFF,TGTGCCAGCAGTTTCATGGGCAATGAGCAGTTCTTC
many,TRBV24-1,14,TRBJ1-2,NA,CATSDLNRGVGYTF,TGTGCCACCAGTGATTTGAACCGTGGGGTTGGCTACACCTTC
few,TRBV11-2,12,TRBJ2-7,NA,CASSLGGTVSYF,TGTGCCAGCAGCTTAGGAGGGACTGTGTCGTACTTC
many,TRBV5-6,17,TRBJ2-5,NA,CASSYPRDGRNQETQYF,TGTGCCAGCAGCTATCCGAGGGACGGACGGAACCAAGAGACCCAGTACTTC
many,TRBV10-3,13,TRBJ1-2,NA,CAISDQDRGGYTF,TGTGCCATCAGTGACCAGGACAGAGGAGGCTACACCTTC
many,TRBV30,16,TRBJ2-4,TRBD2,CAWSGERGLAKNIQYF,TGTGCCTGGAGCGGAGAGCGGGGACTAGCCAAAAACATTCAGTACTTC